These T cell receptor beta chains were read from a single sample in a study of blood T cell repertoires in COVID-19. Using immunoSEQ multiplex PCR, the repertoire was profiled, and TCRdb retains in-frame clones only, with some absent. The sample consists of approximately 90,000 clones, just under 80% of them appearing once. What was sequenced was peripheral blood. These receptors were obtained from a man between 65 and 85 years old with COVID-19, enrolled during active disease. Each CDR3 is given with its conserved first and last residue. The D gene is left open where the match is weak. Clone size is stated in some rows and not others, as once, few, many or a class when expanded.

j_call	d_call	v_call	clone_size	cdr3_aa	cdr3_nt
TRBJ1-2	TRBD1	TRBV5-1	.	CASSPLTGEVGYTF	TGCGCCAGCAGCCCGCTGACAGGGGAGGTGGGCTACACCTTC
TRBJ1-2	TRBD1	TRBV5-4	.	CASSLGQGIYGYTF	TGTGCCAGCAGCTTGGGACAGGGCATCTATGGCTACACCTTC
TRBJ2-3	TRBD1	TRBV5-8	.	CASSPGQDSSTDTQYF	TGTGCCAGCAGCCCTGGACAGGACTCTAGCACAGATACGCAGTATTTT
TRBJ2-3	.	TRBV6-6	.	CASVRGAGLGTDTQYF	TGTGCCAGCGTAAGGGGCGCGGGACTCGGCACAGATACGCAGTATTTT
TRBJ2-7	.	TRBV28	.	CASRSTGRSYEQYF	TGTGCCAGCAGATCGACAGGACGCTCCTACGAGCAGTACTTC
TRBJ1-1	.	TRBV25-1	.	CASTRDLNTEAFF	TGTGCCAGCACCAGAGACTTGAACACTGAAGCTTTCTTT
TRBJ1-5	TRBD1	TRBV2	.	CASGRDRGNQPQHF	TGTGCCAGCGGTAGGGACAGGGGAAATCAGCCCCAGCATTTT
TRBJ2-1	TRBD1	TRBV5-6	.	CASSLYGTGWYNEQFF	TGTGCCAGCAGCTTGTACGGGACAGGATGGTACAATGAGCAGTTCTTC
TRBJ1-2	.	TRBV7-9	.	CASSLSEGEGYTF	TGTGCCAGCAGCTTATCGGAGGGAGAGGGCTACACCTTC
TRBJ2-5	TRBD1	TRBV2	.	CASSGGQGAVTQYF	TGTGCCAGCAGTGGGGGACAGGGGGCCGTGACCCAGTACTTC
TRBJ2-1	TRBD1	TRBV7-2	.	CASSTGQGYRNEQFF	TGTGCCAGCAGCACCGGACAGGGGTATCGCAATGAGCAGTTCTTC
TRBJ1-4	TRBD1	TRBV6-5	.	CASSSQGAQSEKLFF	TGTGCCAGCAGTTCGCAGGGGGCGCAGAGTGAAAAACTGTTTTTT
TRBJ1-2	TRBD1	TRBV11-2	.	CASSTDRGLGYTF	TGTGCCAGCAGCACCGACAGGGGGCTTGGCTACACCTTC
TRBJ1-1	.	TRBV7-9	.	CASSLAPGTEAFF	TGTGCCAGCAGCTTAGCCCCGGGCACTGAAGCTTTCTTT
TRBJ2-2	.	TRBV11-3	.	CASSLGLWGSPPEGELFF	TGTGCCAGCAGCTTAGGATTGTGGGGCTCCCCCCCTGAAGGGGAGCTGTTTTTT
TRBJ1-1	.	TRBV12-3/TRBV12-4	once	CASSYRRANEAFF	TGTGCCAGCAGTTACCGCAGGGCGAATGAAGCTTTCTTT
TRBJ2-2	TRBD2	TRBV5-6	few	CASSLVRTSASNTGELFF	TGTGCCAGCAGCTTGGTACGGACTAGCGCCTCGAACACCGGGGAGCTGTTTTTT
TRBJ2-7	TRBD2	TRBV6-1	.	CASTEAGGGRGTLREVYEQYF	TGTGCCAGCACTGAAGCTGGGGGGGGCAGGGGAACTTTGCGGGAGGTCTACGAGCAGTACTTC
TRBJ1-2	.	TRBV6-2/TRBV6-3	once	CASSFRGIYGYTF	TGTGCCAGCAGTTTTCGGGGGATCTATGGCTACACCTTC
TRBJ2-7	.	TRBV2	.	CASSLLASGSGEQYF	TGTGCCAGCAGCCTCCTCGCTTCGGGGTCGGGGGAGCAGTACTTC
TRBJ1-6	.	TRBV7-6	.	CASSSFNRADSPLHF	TGTGCCAGCAGCTCCTTTAACAGGGCTGATTCACCCCTCCACTTT
TRBJ2-5	.	TRBV11-3	.	CASSLGAQETQYF	TGTGCCAGCAGCTTAGGGGCCCAAGAGACCCAGTACTTC
TRBJ2-7	.	TRBV3-1/TRBV3-2	.	CASSQEAGREQYF	TGTGCCAGCAGCCAAGAGGCAGGTCGCGAGCAGTACTTC
TRBJ2-1	TRBD2	TRBV5-1	.	CASSEGSGSNEQFF	TGCGCCAGCAGCGAGGGTAGCGGGAGCAATGAGCAGTTCTTC
TRBJ2-7	.	TRBV7-2	.	CASTPRGGILTYEQYF	TGTGCCAGCACCCCCCGGGGCGGGATACTAACCTACGAGCAGTACTTC
TRBJ1-2	.	TRBV11-2	.	CASSPRNLPINGYTF	TGTGCCAGCAGCCCCCGTAACTTACCTATTAATGGCTACACCTTC
TRBJ2-1	.	TRBV7-2	.	CASSLAGSSYNEQFF	TGTGCCAGCAGCTTAGCGGGGAGCTCCTACAATGAGCAGTTCTTC